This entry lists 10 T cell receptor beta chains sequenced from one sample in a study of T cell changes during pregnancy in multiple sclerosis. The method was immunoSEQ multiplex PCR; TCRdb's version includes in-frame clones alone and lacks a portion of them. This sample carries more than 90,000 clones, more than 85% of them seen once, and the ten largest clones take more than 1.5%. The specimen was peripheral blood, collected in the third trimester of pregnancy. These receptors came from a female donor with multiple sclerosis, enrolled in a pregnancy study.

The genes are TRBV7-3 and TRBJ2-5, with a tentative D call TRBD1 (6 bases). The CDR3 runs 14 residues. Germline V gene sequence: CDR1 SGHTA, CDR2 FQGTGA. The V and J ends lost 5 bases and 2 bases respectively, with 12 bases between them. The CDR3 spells CASSPGQIQETQYF. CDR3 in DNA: TGTGCCAGCAGCCCCGGACAGATACAAGAGACCCAGTACTTC.

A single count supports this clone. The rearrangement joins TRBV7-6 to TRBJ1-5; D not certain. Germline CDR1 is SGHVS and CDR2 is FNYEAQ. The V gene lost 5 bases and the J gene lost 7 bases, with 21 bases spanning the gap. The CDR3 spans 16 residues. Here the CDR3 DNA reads TGTGCCAGCAGCCCAAGCACCCAGAGCGGGAGACAGCCCCAGCATTTT. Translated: CASSPSTQSGRQPQHF.

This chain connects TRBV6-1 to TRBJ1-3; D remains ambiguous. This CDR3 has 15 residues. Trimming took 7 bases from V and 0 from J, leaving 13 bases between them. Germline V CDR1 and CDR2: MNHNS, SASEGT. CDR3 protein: CASTPGSHSGNTIYF. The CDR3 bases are TGTGCCAGCACTCCGGGGTCGCACTCTGGAAACACCATATATTTT.

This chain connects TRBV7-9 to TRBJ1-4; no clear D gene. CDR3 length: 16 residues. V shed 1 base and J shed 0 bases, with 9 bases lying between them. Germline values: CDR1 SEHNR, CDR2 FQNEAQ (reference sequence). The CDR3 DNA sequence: TGTGCCAGCAGCTTAGGGCGGGTTGCAACTAATGAAAAACTGTTTTTT. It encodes CASSLGRVATNEKLFF. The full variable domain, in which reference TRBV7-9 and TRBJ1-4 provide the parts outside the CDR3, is DTGVSQNPRHKITKRGQNVTFRCDPISEHNRLYWYRQTLGQGPEFLTYFQNEAQLEKSRLLSDRFSAERPKGSFSTLEIQRTEQGDSAMYLCASSLGRVATNEKLFFGSGTQLSVL.

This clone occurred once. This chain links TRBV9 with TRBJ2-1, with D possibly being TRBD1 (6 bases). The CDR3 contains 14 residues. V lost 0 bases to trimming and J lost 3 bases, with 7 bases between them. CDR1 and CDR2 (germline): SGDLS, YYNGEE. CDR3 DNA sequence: TGTGCCAGCAGCGTAGCAGGGGTCTACAATGAGCAGTTCTTC. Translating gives CASSVAGVYNEQFF.

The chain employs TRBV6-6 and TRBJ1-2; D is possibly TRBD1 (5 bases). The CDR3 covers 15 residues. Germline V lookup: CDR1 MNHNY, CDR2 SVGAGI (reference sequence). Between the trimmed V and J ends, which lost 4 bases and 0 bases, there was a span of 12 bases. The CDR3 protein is CASSSPDKANYGYTF. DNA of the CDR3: TGTGCCAGCAGTTCTCCGGACAAAGCTAACTATGGCTACACCTTC.

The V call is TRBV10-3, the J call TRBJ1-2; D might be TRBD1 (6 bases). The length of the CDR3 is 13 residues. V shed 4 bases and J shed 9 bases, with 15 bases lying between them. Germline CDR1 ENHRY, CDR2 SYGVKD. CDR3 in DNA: TGTGCCATCAGTGTTGGGACAAACCCAAGCTACACCTTC. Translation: CAISVGTNPSYTF.

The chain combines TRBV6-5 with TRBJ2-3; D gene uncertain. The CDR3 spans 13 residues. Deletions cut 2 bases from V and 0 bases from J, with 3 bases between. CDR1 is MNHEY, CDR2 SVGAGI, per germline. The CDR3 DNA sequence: TGTGCCAGCAGTTACCAGAGCACAGATACGCAGTATTTT. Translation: CASSYQSTDTQYF.

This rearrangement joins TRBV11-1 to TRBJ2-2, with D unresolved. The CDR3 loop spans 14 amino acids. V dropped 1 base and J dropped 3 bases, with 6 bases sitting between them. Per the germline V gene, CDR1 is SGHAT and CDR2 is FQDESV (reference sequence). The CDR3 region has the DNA TGTGCCAGCAGCTTAGGGAGAGACACCGGGGAGCTGTTTTTT. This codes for CASSLGRDTGELFF.

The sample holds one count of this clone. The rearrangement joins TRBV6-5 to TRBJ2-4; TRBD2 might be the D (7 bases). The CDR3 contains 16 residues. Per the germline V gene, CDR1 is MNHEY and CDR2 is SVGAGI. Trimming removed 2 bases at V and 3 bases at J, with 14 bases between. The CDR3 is CASSYQQGGLKNIQYF. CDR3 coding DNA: TGTGCCAGCAGTTACCAACAGGGAGGGCTCAAAAACATTCAGTACTTC.